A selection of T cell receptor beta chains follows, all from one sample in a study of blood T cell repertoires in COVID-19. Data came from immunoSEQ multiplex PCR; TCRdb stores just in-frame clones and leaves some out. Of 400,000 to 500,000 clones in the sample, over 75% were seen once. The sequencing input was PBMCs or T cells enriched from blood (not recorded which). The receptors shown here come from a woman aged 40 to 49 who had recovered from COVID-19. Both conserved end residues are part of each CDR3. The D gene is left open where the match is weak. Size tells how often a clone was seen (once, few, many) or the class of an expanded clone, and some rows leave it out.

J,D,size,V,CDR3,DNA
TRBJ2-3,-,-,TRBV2,CASTLRDTQYF,TGTGCCAGCACTCTCCGTGATACGCAGTATTTT
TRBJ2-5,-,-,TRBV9,CASSVGQLATQYF,TGTGCCAGCAGCGTCGGGCAGCTAGCGACCCAGTACTTC
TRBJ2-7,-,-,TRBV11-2,CASSSRRSLSYEQYF,TGTGCCAGCAGCTCCCGTAGAAGCCTGTCCTACGAGCAGTACTTC
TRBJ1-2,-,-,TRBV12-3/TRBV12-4,CASGDSYGYTF,TGTGCCAGCGGGGACTCTTATGGCTACACCTTC
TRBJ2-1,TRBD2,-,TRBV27,CASSPSGLAEYNEQFF,TGTGCCAGCAGTCCCTCGGGACTAGCGGAATACAATGAGCAGTTCTTC
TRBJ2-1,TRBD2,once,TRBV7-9,CASSSIKREGNEQFF,TGTGCCAGCAGCTCAATAAAGCGGGAGGGAAACGAGCAGTTCTTC
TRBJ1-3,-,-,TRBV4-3,CASSQDSSGNTIYF,TGCGCCAGCAGCCAAGACAGCTCTGGAAACACCATATATTTT
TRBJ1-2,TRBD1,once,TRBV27,CASSLVGQGSGIEYGYTF,TGTGCCAGCAGCCTCGTGGGACAGGGGTCTGGGATCGAGTATGGCTACACCTTC
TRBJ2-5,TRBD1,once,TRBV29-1,CSVPHRGKETQYF,TGCAGCGTTCCCCACAGGGGAAAAGAGACCCAGTACTTC
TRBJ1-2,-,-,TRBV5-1,CASSGGRTDYGYTF,TGCGCCAGCAGCGGGGGCCGGACGGACTATGGCTACACCTTC
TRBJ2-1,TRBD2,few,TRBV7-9,CASSLATSGYSSYNEQFF,TGTGCCAGCAGCTTAGCGACTAGCGGATACAGCTCCTACAATGAGCAGTTCTTC
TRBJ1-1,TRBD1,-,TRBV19,CASETGENTEAFF,TGTGCCAGCGAGACAGGGGAGAACACTGAAGCTTTCTTT
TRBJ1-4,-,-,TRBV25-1,CASSGTINEKLFF,TGTGCCAGCAGCGGGACTATTAATGAAAAACTGTTTTTT
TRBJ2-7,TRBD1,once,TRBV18,CASSTGTAYEQYF,TGTGCCAGCTCTACCGGGACAGCCTACGAGCAGTACTTC
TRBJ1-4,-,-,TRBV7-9,CASSLDVVPGKLFF,TGTGCCAGCAGCTTAGACGTGGTGCCAGGAAAACTGTTTTTT
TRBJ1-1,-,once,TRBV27,CASSPSWGLNTEAFF,TGTGCCAGCAGTCCATCGTGGGGCCTGAACACTGAAGCTTTCTTT
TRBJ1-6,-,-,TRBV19,CASRFTGRGSPLHF,TGTGCCAGTAGATTTACCGGGAGGGGATCACCCCTCCACTTT
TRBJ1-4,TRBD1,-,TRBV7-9,CASSSRGRANEKLFF,TGTGCCAGCAGCTCAAGGGGGCGAGCTAATGAAAAACTGTTTTTT
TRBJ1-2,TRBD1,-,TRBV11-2,CASSSPRTGLPGGGYTF,TGTGCCAGCAGTTCCCCCCGGACAGGGCTTCCGGGTGGGGGCTACACCTTC
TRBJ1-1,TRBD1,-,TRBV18,CASSPRTGNANTEAFF,TGTGCCAGCTCACCCCGGACAGGGAATGCGAACACTGAAGCTTTCTTT
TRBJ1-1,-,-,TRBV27,CASSLFPNMNTEAFF,TGTGCCAGCAGTTTATTCCCAAACATGAACACTGAAGCTTTCTTT
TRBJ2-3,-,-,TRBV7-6,CASGLQDTQYF,TGTGCCAGCGGGCTACAAGATACGCAGTATTTT
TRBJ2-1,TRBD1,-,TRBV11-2,CASTLSTGGTAEQFF,TGTGCCAGCACCCTCTCGACAGGGGGCACGGCTGAGCAGTTCTTC
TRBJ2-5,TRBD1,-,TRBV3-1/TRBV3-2,CASSQRRQGETQYF,TGTGCCAGCAGCCAGCGCCGACAGGGAGAGACCCAGTACTTC
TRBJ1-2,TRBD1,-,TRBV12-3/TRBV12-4,CASSFNRGYGYTF,TGTGCCAGCAGTTTTAACAGGGGCTATGGCTACACCTTC
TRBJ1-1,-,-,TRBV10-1,CASSDNFGTSNTEAFF,TGCGCCAGCAGTGACAATTTTGGGACTTCGAACACTGAAGCTTTCTTT
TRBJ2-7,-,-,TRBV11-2,CASSFNGYEQYF,TGTGCCAGCAGCTTTAACGGCTACGAGCAGTACTTC
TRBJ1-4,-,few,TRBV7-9,CASSLEQGPNEKLFF,TGTGCCAGCAGCCTGGAACAGGGACCTAATGAAAAACTGTTTTTT
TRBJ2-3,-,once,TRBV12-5,CASGPPSTDTQYF,TGTGCTAGTGGCCCCCCTAGCACAGATACGCAGTATTTT
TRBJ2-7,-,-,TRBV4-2,CASSQAEAGSGYEQYF,TGTGCCAGCAGCCAAGCGGAGGCGGGGTCGGGCTACGAGCAGTACTTC
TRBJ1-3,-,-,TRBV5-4,CASSAGGFLSGNTIYF,TGTGCCAGCAGCGCCGGGGGGTTTTTATCCGGAAACACCATATATTTT
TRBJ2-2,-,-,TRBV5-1,CASSFNGRDTGELFF,TGCGCCAGCAGCTTCAACGGGAGAGACACCGGGGAGCTGTTTTTT
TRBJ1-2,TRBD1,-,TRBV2,CASSTDRGGFDGTF,TGTGCCAGCAGTACTGACAGGGGTGGTTTTGATGGCACCTTC
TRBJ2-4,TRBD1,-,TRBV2,CAIVQGTGKAKNIQYF,TGTGCCATCGTGCAAGGGACAGGGAAAGCCAAAAACATTCAGTACTTC
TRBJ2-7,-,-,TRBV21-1,CASDQGYEQYF,TGTGCCAGCGACCAGGGGTACGAGCAGTACTTC
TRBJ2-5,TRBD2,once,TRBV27,CASSGRGLAGVVRETQYF,TGTGCCAGCAGTGGCCGAGGACTAGCGGGAGTGGTGAGGGAGACCCAGTACTTC
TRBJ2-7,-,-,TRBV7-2,CASSLAQTFSYEQYF,TGTGCCAGCAGCTTAGCTCAGACTTTTTCCTACGAGCAGTACTTC
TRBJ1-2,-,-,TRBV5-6,CASTLRGGWGYTF,TGTGCCAGCACCCTGCGGGGCGGTTGGGGCTACACCTTC
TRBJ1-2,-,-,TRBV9,CASSVDDLGTVLYGYTF,TGTGCCAGCAGCGTAGACGATCTGGGGACTGTTCTCTATGGCTACACCTTC
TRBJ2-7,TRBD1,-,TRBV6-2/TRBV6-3,CASSHNRDSRSYEQYF,TGTGCCAGCAGTCACAACCGGGACAGCCGATCCTACGAGCAGTACTTC
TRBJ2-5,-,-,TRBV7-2,CASSLGAKETQYF,TGTGCCAGCAGCTTAGGGGCTAAAGAGACCCAGTACTTC
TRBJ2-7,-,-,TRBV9,CASSVDRDSYEQYF,TGTGCCAGCAGCGTAGACCGAGACTCCTACGAGCAGTACTTC
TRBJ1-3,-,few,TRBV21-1,CASSTRDRGAGNTIYF,TGTGCCAGCAGCACCCGGGACAGGGGTGCTGGAAACACCATATATTTT
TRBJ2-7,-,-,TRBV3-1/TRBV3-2,CASSPGGVPSSYEQYF,TGTGCCAGCAGCCCCGGCGGAGTACCCTCCTCCTACGAGCAGTACTTC